Included here is one T cell receptor beta chain sequence, with context. Its antigen remains unidentified. This sample is part of a study of T cell responses to AZD1222 COVID-19 vaccine. Study-wide results and limits: Spike-wide vaccine-associated CD4 TCRs dominated at 160-218 and 743-854. Variant regions that are unmutated are reportedly the target of nearly half of spike-specific TCRs. Among AZD1222 vaccinees, only six or seven were seropositive at baseline.

Germline-derived CDR1 and CDR2 are SGHAT and FQNNGV. The junction had 13 bases not matched to a gene; V was cut back by 3 bases and J by 4 bases. CDR3 length: 17 residues. Profiling relied on immunoSEQ multiplex PCR, and the TCRdb table lists in-frame clones only, not all of them. In the table there are 150,000 or so clones, 91% of which are singletons. The chain employs TRBV11-2 and TRBJ2-5; TRBD2 matches 8 bases. Sequenced material: peripheral blood, taken on day 0 of AZD1222 vaccination. The receptor comes from an adult in good health. The CDR3 nucleotides are TGTGCCAGCAGCTTGGGGATCGGGGTAGCGGGATCAGAGACCCAGTACTTC. It translates to CASSLGIGVAGSETQYF. The entire variable domain, with the rest obtained from reference TRBV11-2 and TRBJ2-5, is as follows: EAGVAQSPRYKIIEKRQSVAFWCNPISGHATLYWYQQILGQGPKLLIQFQNNGVVDDSQLPKDRFSAERLKGVDSTLKIQPAKLEDSAVYLCASSLGIGVAGSETQYFGPGTRLLVL.